This T cell receptor (beta chain) was profiled in a study of a mutant IDH1 vaccine in newly diagnosed glioma. Background on the study: Beginning 4-6 weeks after radiotherapy alone, or with temozolomide cycles, vaccination took place.

Clones were sequenced by immunoSEQ multiplex PCR, and TCRdb holds only the in-frame ones, with some missing. The profile shows over 55,000 clones, 75% to 90% of them singletons. Remarks on this clone: Its specificity is not known.

V was pared by 3 bases and J by 4 bases, with 12 bases between. The CDR3 has 14 amino acids. CDR1 is SGHRS, CDR2 YFSETQ, per germline. Stated time point: week 5, during vaccination. Topical imiquimod was applied with each vaccine dose, which held 300 ug of mutant IDH1 20-mer peptide. Sequenced here: PBMCs, sampled from a glioma patient whose treatment included an IDH1 peptide vaccine. This sequence originates from a woman in her thirties or forties with glioma. This chain links TRBV5-1 with TRBJ2-3, with TRBD1 as a possible D gene (5 bases). CDR3 in DNA: TGCGCCAGCAGCTCAGGACACCTCCCAGATACGCAGTATTTT. Translating gives CASSSGHLPDTQYF.